This TCR beta chain was profiled in a study of CD8 T cells in ankylosing spondylitis. With respect to this clonotype: Antigen specificity is unknown.

Using its own MiXCR run on the 5' RACE reads, TCRdb lists one record per CDR3 protein. The table has about 200,000 distinct CDR3 sequences, 6% to 8.5% seen once; the top ten hold 12% to 15%. The trim removed 2 bases at V and 4 bases at J, leaving 9 bases unmatched. The CDR3 has 17 amino acids. Germline V gives CDR1 SGHVS, CDR2 FNYEAQ. Findings and caveats of the study: A TCR beta motif made of eight highly homologous variants seemed typical of ankylosing spondylitis blood.

The J gene is TRBJ2-2, the V gene TRBV7-6; 8 bases line up with TRBD2. The sample was blood, either unsorted or a sorted T cell fraction (not recorded which). This receptor was obtained from a male donor with ankylosing spondylitis. The CDR3 region is CASSLRSGRYSTGELFF. The CDR3 region has the DNA TGTGCCAGCAGCTTAAGGAGCGGGAGATACAGCACCGGGGAGCTGTTTTTT.